The 22 T cell receptor beta chains given below trace back to one sample, sequenced in a study of graft-versus-host responses after intestinal transplantation. TCRdb keeps only in-frame clones here, not all; method: immunoSEQ multiplex PCR. The sample yields about 45,000 clones, 91% seen once. Sequencing was performed on PBMCs, taken 524 days after transplant. The receptors were gathered from a human patient who received an intestinal transplant, so some T cells may come from the graft donor.

J is TRBJ2-7 and V is TRBV7-2, with D tentatively TRBD2 (5 bases). The CDR3 has 14 residues. V was trimmed by 3 bases and J by 3 bases, leaving 12 bases between them. Germline values: CDR1 SGHTA, CDR2 FQGNSA. The CDR3 bases are TGTGCCAGCAGCTTCAACGGGGATGGCTACGAGCAGTACTTC. It encodes CASSFNGDGYEQYF. The full variable domain, with the rest looked up from reference TRBV7-2 and TRBJ2-7, is GAGVSQSPSNKVTEKGKDVELRCDPISGHTALYWYRQSLGQGLEFLIYFQGNSAPDKSGLPSDRFSAERTGGSVSTLTIQRTQQEDSAVYLCASSFNGDGYEQYFGPGTRLTVT.

The V gene is TRBV19, the J gene TRBJ2-2; no definite D call. The CDR3 loop spans 15 amino acids. The germline V gene has CDR1 LNHDA and CDR2 SQIVND (reference sequence). V was trimmed by 3 bases and J by 0 bases, leaving 8 bases between them. CDR3 sequence: CASSMSGTNTGELFF. CDR3 nucleotide sequence: TGTGCCAGTAGTATGAGTGGTACGAACACCGGGGAGCTGTTTTTT. The full variable domain, in which reference TRBV19 and TRBJ2-2 provide the parts outside the CDR3, is DGGITQSPKYLFRKEGQNVTLSCEQNLNHDAMYWYRQDPGQGLRLIYYSQIVNDFQKGDIAEGYSVSREKKESFPLTVTSAQKNPTAFYLCASSMSGTNTGELFFGEGSRLTVL.

The chain has TRBV13 and TRBJ2-7; D is unclear. V was trimmed by 2 bases and J by 2 bases, leaving 4 bases between them. Germline CDR1 and CDR2: PRHDT and FYEKMQ (reference sequence). The CDR3 covers 12 residues. CDR3 in DNA: TGTGCCAGCAGCTTAAGGGCCTACGAGCAGTACTTC. Translating gives CASSLRAYEQYF. Full variable domain (missing parts from reference TRBV13 and TRBJ2-7): AAGVIQSPRHLIKEKRETATLKCYPIPRHDTVYWYQQGPGQDPQFLISFYEKMQSDKGSIPDRFSAQQFSDYHSELNMSSLELGDSALYFCASSLRAYEQYFGPGTRLTVT.

The chain combines TRBV28 with TRBJ2-2; D gene uncertain. Germline V CDR1 and CDR2: MDHEN, SYDVKM. The CDR3 runs to 14 residues. The V gene lost 9 bases and the J gene lost 6 bases, with 17 bases spanning the gap. The CDR3 loop is CASGRAAESGELFF. The CDR3 DNA follows: TGTGCCAGTGGCCGGGCGGCAGAGTCCGGGGAGCTGTTTTTT.

The chain joins TRBV5-1 to TRBJ1-1, with D perhaps matching TRBD1 (5 bases). The germline V and J ends were trimmed by 0 bases and 7 bases, with 13 bases remaining between them. This CDR3 has 14 amino acids. CDR1 and CDR2 (germline): SGHRS, YFSETQ. The CDR3 DNA sequence: TGCGCCAGCAGCTTGGGATCAAGGCAGGGTGAAGCTTTCTTT. Amino acids: CASSLGSRQGEAFF.

The chain has TRBV5-1 and TRBJ1-2; no firm D call. V lost 0 bases, J lost 9 bases, and 6 bases lay in between. Germline values: CDR1 SGHRS, CDR2 YFSETQ. CDR3 length: 11 amino acids. The CDR3 reads CASSLGESYTF. The CDR3 DNA is TGCGCCAGCAGCTTGGGGGAGAGCTACACCTTC.

The chain combines TRBV20-1 with TRBJ1-4; no definite D call. The germline V gene has CDR1 DFQATT and CDR2 SNEGSKA (reference sequence). V gave up 5 bases and J gave up 8 bases, with 9 bases separating them. The CDR3 has 11 residues. CDR3 bases: TGCAGTGCTCAGCAAGGGGAAAAACTGTTTTTT. Translating gives CSAQQGEKLFF.

The chain joins TRBV6-1 to TRBJ2-6; weak D call: TRBD1 (6 bases). CDR3 size: 17 residues. V lost 3 bases and J 0 bases, leaving 12 bases between the germline ends. Germline V CDR1 and CDR2: MNHNS, SASEGT. The CDR3 bases are TGTGCCAGCAGTGATAGGGGACACAACTCTGGGGCCAACGTCCTGACTTTC. It translates to CASSDRGHNSGANVLTF.

The chain recombines TRBV28 with TRBJ1-1, with D uncertain. From germline, CDR1 is MDHEN and CDR2 SYDVKM. Deletions cut 1 base from V and 4 bases from J, with 4 bases between. This CDR3 is 12 amino acids long. CDR3 nucleotide sequence: TGTGCCAGCAGTTTATCCGGCACTGAAGCTTTCTTT. The encoded protein is CASSLSGTEAFF.

The chain couples TRBV28 to TRBJ2-1; D is undetermined. There are 13 residues in the CDR3. V lost 1 base and J 4 bases, leaving 5 bases between the germline ends. Germline CDR1 and CDR2: MDHEN and SYDVKM. The chain's CDR3 is CASSLSEYNEQFF. The CDR3 nucleotides read TGTGCCAGCAGTTTATCAGAATACAATGAGCAGTTCTTC.

The V call is TRBV7-3, the J call TRBJ2-1; D perhaps matches TRBD2 (6 bases). The CDR3 spans 15 residues. The V gene's germline CDR1 is SGHTA and CDR2 FQGTGA. V shed 3 bases and J shed 1 base, with 10 bases lying between them. The CDR3 reads CASSLRAGSYNEQFF. CDR3 nucleotide sequence: TGTGCCAGCAGCTTGAGGGCGGGATCCTACAATGAGCAGTTCTTC. Filled out from reference TRBV7-3 and TRBJ2-1, the complete variable domain reads GAGVSQTPSNKVTEKGKYVELRCDPISGHTALYWYRQSLGQGPEFLIYFQGTGAADDSGLPNDRFFAVRPEGSVSTLKIQRTERGDSAVYLCASSLRAGSYNEQFFGPGTRLTVL.

The chain links TRBV27 to TRBJ2-1; 7 bases map to TRBD2. CDR3 length: 14 amino acids. Germline assignment: CDR1 MNHEY and CDR2 SMNVEV (reference sequence). Losses at the gene ends were 3 bases for V and 3 bases for J; bases not matched to a gene: 2. The CDR3 region has the DNA TGTGCCAGCAGTTTCCGGGACTACTACAATGAGCAGTTCTTC. Its translation is CASSFRDYYNEQFF.

The rearrangement links TRBV28 to TRBJ2-5; D ambiguous. The V and J ends lost 1 base and 5 bases respectively, with 11 bases between them. Germline V lookup: CDR1 MDHEN, CDR2 SYDVKM. This CDR3 region has 14 residues. This CDR3 reads CASSLLPEAETQYF. CDR3 nucleotides: TGTGCCAGCAGTTTATTACCAGAGGCGGAGACCCAGTACTTC.

The chain couples TRBV2 to TRBJ2-1; possible D gene TRBD2, 7 bases. The CDR3 spans 18 residues. Trimming shortened V by 3 bases and J by 4 bases, and 22 bases separated the two germline ends. Per germline, CDR1 SNHLY and CDR2 FYNNEI. CDR3 amino acids: CASSDVGEGGIRYNEQFF. In DNA form, the CDR3 reads TGTGCCAGCAGTGATGTGGGGGAGGGGGGAATTCGGTACAATGAGCAGTTCTTC.

The chain has TRBV7-8 and TRBJ1-1, with a tentative D call TRBD1 (6 bases). CDR3 length: 13 residues. Trimming took off 1 base at V and 6 bases at J, with 9 bases between the two ends. The germline gives CDR1 SGHVS, CDR2 FQNEAQ. CDR3: CASSLGDKSEAFF. CDR3 nucleotides: TGTGCCAGCAGCTTAGGGGACAAATCTGAAGCTTTCTTT.

The chain has TRBV4-1 and TRBJ2-1, with TRBD2 matching 12 bases. V gave up 3 bases and J gave up 5 bases; unmatched junction bases: 5. Germline V gene sequence: CDR1 MGHRA, CDR2 YSYEKL. CDR3 length equals 16 residues. CDR3 protein: CASSHVWTSGNNEQFF. The CDR3 DNA follows: TGCGCCAGCAGCCACGTCTGGACTAGCGGGAACAATGAGCAGTTCTTC.

In DNA, the CDR3 is TGTGCCAGTAGTCGACAGGGGGGCTCCTACAATGAGCAGTTCTTC. The encoded protein is CASSRQGGSYNEQFF. The chain links TRBV19 to TRBJ2-1; TRBD1 agrees at 9 bases. The CDR3 runs 15 residues. Germline CDR1 reads LNHDA; CDR2 reads SQIVND (reference sequence). The V and J ends lost 5 bases and 0 bases, in that order; junction bases with no gene match: 2. Complete variable domain (other parts from reference TRBV19 and TRBJ2-1): DGGITQSPKYLFRKEGQNVTLSCEQNLNHDAMYWYRQDPGQGLRLIYYSQIVNDFQKGDIAEGYSVSREKKESFPLTVTSAQKNPTAFYLCASSRQGGSYNEQFFGPGTRLTVL.

The chain is built from TRBV2 and TRBJ1-4; D is possibly TRBD1 (6 bases). Trimming removed 8 bases from V and 4 bases from J, with 14 bases in between. The CDR3 runs to 14 residues. Germline V gene data show CDR1 as SNHLY and CDR2 as FYNNEI. In nucleotides, the CDR3 is TGTGCCAGCGCCTGGACAGAGATTAATGAAAAACTGTTTTTT. As protein: CASAWTEINEKLFF. Drawing the rest from reference TRBV2 and TRBJ1-4, the complete variable domain is EPEVTQTPSHQVTQMGQEVILRCVPISNHLYFYWYRQILGQKVEFLVSFYNNEISEKSEIFDDQFSVERPDGSNFTLKIRSTKLEDSAMYFCASAWTEINEKLFFGSGTQLSVL.

V is TRBV6-5 and J is TRBJ2-3, with D unresolved. This CDR3 contains 13 residues. The germline V and J ends were trimmed by 6 bases and 4 bases, with 11 bases remaining between them. Per the germline V gene, CDR1 is MNHEY and CDR2 is SVGAGI. The CDR3, as DNA: TGTGCCAGCAGGGGCCCTCCCTCAGATACGCAGTATTTT. Translating gives CASRGPPSDTQYF.

The chain couples TRBV4-1 to TRBJ2-3; no clear D. This CDR3 contains 16 residues. V shed 1 base and J shed 0 bases, with 11 bases lying between them. The germline V gene encodes CDR1 MGHRA and CDR2 YSYEKL. The CDR3 loop reads CASSQVRDKSTDTQYF. CDR3 sequence (DNA): TGCGCCAGCAGCCAAGTAAGGGATAAGAGCACAGATACGCAGTATTTT.

The chain recombines TRBV21-1 with TRBJ2-2; the DNA was not compared with TRBD2, the D call given in the table. TRBV21-1 is a documented pseudogene. The CDR3 has 18 amino acids. The CDR3 here is CASSKSLAGGPVTGELFF. CDR3 sequence (DNA): TGTGCCAGCAGCAAATCCCTAGCGGGAGGGCCGGTCACCGGGGAGCTGTTTTTT.

This chain uses TRBV7-3 with TRBJ2-1; no reliable D call. There are 16 residues in the CDR3. Trimming left V 6 bases short and J 3 bases short, with 18 bases between. Germline-derived CDR1 and CDR2 are SGHTA and FQGTGA. CDR3: CASSSLRGIDYNEQFF. The CDR3 coding sequence is TGTGCCAGCAGTTCCCTGAGAGGCATCGACTACAATGAGCAGTTCTTC. Based on the CDR3 plus reference TRBV7-3 and TRBJ2-1, the full variable domain is GAGVSQTPSNKVTEKGKYVELRCDPISGHTALYWYRQSLGQGPEFLIYFQGTGAADDSGLPNDRFFAVRPEGSVSTLKIQRTERGDSAVYLCASSSLRGIDYNEQFFGPGTRLTVL.